A selection of T cell receptor beta chains follows, all from one sample in a study of T cell clonotyping in hematopoietic cell transplantation. Measured with immunoSEQ multiplex PCR; TCRdb has only the in-frame clones, and not every one. The sample shows some 29,000 clones, more than 85% of them seen only once. The starting material was PBMCs, obtained 100 days after allogeneic stem cell transplant. Receptors were obtained from a female patient aged 50-59 years who had an allogeneic stem cell transplant from a related donor, so the T cells may come from the graft donor. Some clones in this sample may be carry-over from other donors' samples. Each CDR3 is given with its conserved first and last residue. The D gene is left open where the match is weak. Expanded clones are given a class, and other clones once, few, many or no size at all.

cdr3_aa cdr3_nt clone_size d_call j_call v_call
CASSPRLVSEETQYF TGTGCCAGCAGCCCAAGACTAGTATCGGAGGAGACCCAGTACTTC . . TRBJ2-5 TRBV7-9
CASSPGTPWSYGYTF TGTGCCAGCAGCCCCGGGACCCCCTGGAGCTATGGCTACACCTTC . . TRBJ1-2 TRBV7-3
CAWRTRGEQYF TGTGCCTGGCGGACGAGAGGGGAGCAGTACTTC . . TRBJ2-7 TRBV30
CASSQDHQPEEKLFF TGTGCCAGCAGCCAAGATCACCAGCCCGAAGAAAAACTGTTTTTT . . TRBJ1-4 TRBV4-2
CAINPGRGGGSTEAFF TGTGCCATCAATCCCGGGAGGGGAGGGGGGTCCACTGAAGCTTTCTTT . . TRBJ1-1 TRBV10-3
CASSPTGPRSPLHF TGTGCCAGCAGCCCAACAGGCCCACGGTCACCCCTCCACTTT . . TRBJ1-6 TRBV6-5
CASSREGGKHTEAFF TGCGCCAGCAGCCGCGAGGGGGGTAAGCACACTGAAGCTTTCTTT . . TRBJ1-1 TRBV5-1
CASSQEGFSGLPSYNEQFF TGTGCCAGCAGCCAAGAGGGGTTTTCGGGACTGCCTTCCTACAATGAGCAGTTCTTC . . TRBJ2-1 TRBV4-2
CASSEALVGNEKLFF TGTGCCAGCAGTGAAGCGTTAGTGGGGAATGAAAAACTGTTTTTT once . TRBJ1-4 TRBV2
CASSPPGLGIDEQFF TGCGCCAGCAGCCCGCCGGGACTAGGGATCGATGAGCAGTTCTTC . TRBD2 TRBJ2-1 TRBV5-1
CASSSTPTGLGNTIYF TGTGCCAGCAGCTCAACCCCGACAGGACTAGGAAACACCATATATTTT . . TRBJ1-3 TRBV7-2
CASSPWAGVLGYGYTF TGTGCCAGCAGTCCGTGGGCCGGAGTGCTAGGGTATGGCTACACCTTC . . TRBJ1-2 TRBV27
CASSLPVEELPQHF TGTGCCAGTAGTCTCCCCGTCGAAGAGCTGCCCCAGCATTTT . . TRBJ1-5 TRBV19
CASSSDNSGANVLTF TGTGCCAGCAGCTCCGATAACTCTGGGGCCAACGTCCTGACTTTC once . TRBJ2-6 TRBV7-6
CASSLPGQGAYEQYF TGTGCCAGCAGCTTACCGGGACAGGGGGCTTACGAGCAGTACTTC . TRBD1 TRBJ2-7 TRBV7-8
CASSPRGGSYNEQFF TGTGCCAGCAGCCCCCGCGGGGGGTCCTACAATGAGCAGTTCTTC once TRBD2 TRBJ2-1 TRBV7-2
CASSLEGTAGSGNTIYF TGCGCCAGCAGCTTGGAGGGGACAGCTGGCTCTGGAAACACCATATATTTT . TRBD1 TRBJ1-3 TRBV5-1
CASSLDRGAYQPQHF TGTGCCAGCAGCCTCGACAGAGGGGCCTATCAGCCCCAGCATTTT . . TRBJ1-5 TRBV11-2
CASSLRGWVDIIQPQHF TGTGCCAGCAGTTTGAGAGGGTGGGTGGACATTATACAGCCCCAGCATTTT . . TRBJ1-5 TRBV6-7
CASSLYGGGPGTDTQYF TGCGCCAGCAGCTTGTACGGGGGCGGGCCGGGCACAGATACGCAGTATTTT . . TRBJ2-3 TRBV5-1
CASSLGANTEAFF TGTGCCAGCAGCTTGGGCGCGAACACTGAAGCTTTCTTT . . TRBJ1-1 TRBV5-6
CASSLDRSSSYEQYF TGTGCCAGCAGCTTGGACAGGTCCAGCTCCTACGAGCAGTACTTC . . TRBJ2-7 TRBV5-4
CASSHSSGNTIYF TGCGCCAGCAGTCATAGTAGCGGAAACACCATATATTTT . . TRBJ1-3 TRBV5-1
CASSLETGGTGELFF TGCGCCAGCAGCTTGGAGACAGGGGGGACCGGGGAGCTGTTTTTT . TRBD1 TRBJ2-2 TRBV5-1
CASSVEQGAYALHF TGTGCCAGCAGCGTAGAGCAGGGGGCTTACGCCCTCCACTTT . TRBD1 TRBJ1-6 TRBV9
CASSPDSPGEPQHF TGTGCCAGCAGCCCAGACAGCCCGGGGGAGCCCCAGCATTTT . . TRBJ1-5 TRBV7-6
CASSLGPPGGDTGELFF TGTGCCAGCAGCTTAGGTCCTCCGGGGGGAGACACCGGGGAGCTGTTTTTT . TRBD2 TRBJ2-2 TRBV7-6
CASRVPGGQETQYF TGTGCCAGCAGGGTCCCGGGGGGCCAAGAGACCCAGTACTTC . TRBD2 TRBJ2-5 TRBV6-5
CASSPHGGPYEQYF TGTGCCAGCAGTCCCCACGGGGGTCCCTACGAGCAGTACTTC . . TRBJ2-7 TRBV7-7
CASSPDRNYSPLHF TGTGCCAGCAGCCCGGACAGAAATTACTCACCCCTCCACTTT . . TRBJ1-6 TRBV11-2
CASSFGGPRNTGELFF TGCGCCAGCAGCTTTGGCGGGCCTCGGAACACCGGGGAGCTGTTTTTT . . TRBJ2-2 TRBV5-1
CASSYRDRDTDTQYF TGTGCCAGCAGCTACCGGGACAGGGACACAGATACGCAGTATTTT . TRBD1 TRBJ2-3 TRBV5-5
CASSFIGTQYF TGTGCCAGCAGTTTTATAGGTACGCAGTATTTT . . TRBJ2-3 TRBV27
CASRRTGSGKQYF TGTGCCAGCAGACGGACAGGATCCGGGAAGCAGTACTTC . TRBD1 TRBJ2-7 TRBV6-5
CASSFKGTASGNTIYF TGTGCCAGCAGCTTCAAGGGGACAGCCTCTGGAAACACCATATATTTT once TRBD1 TRBJ1-3 TRBV5-6
CASSLRTSGLGLYEQYF TGTGCCAGCAGTCTCCGGACTAGCGGGCTGGGGCTCTACGAGCAGTACTTC . TRBD2 TRBJ2-7 TRBV27
CASSVGGGSGVYDYTF TGTGCCAGCAGCGTAGGAGGGGGCAGTGGGGTCTATGACTACACCTTC . TRBD1 TRBJ1-2 TRBV9
CSALRDTEAFF TGCAGCGCCCTGAGGGACACTGAAGCTTTCTTT . . TRBJ1-1 TRBV29-1
CAISGGTGYTGELFF TGTGCCATCAGTGGCGGGACAGGTTATACCGGGGAGCTGTTTTTT . TRBD1 TRBJ2-2 TRBV10-3
CASSLMELSYEQYF TGTGCCAGCAGCTTAATGGAACTCTCCTACGAGCAGTACTTC once . TRBJ2-7 TRBV7-9
CAWRVRGNYGYTF TGTGCCTGGAGGGTCAGGGGTAACTATGGCTACACCTTC . . TRBJ1-2 TRBV30
CASSEGVGGYTF TGTGCCAGCAGTGAAGGGGTGGGGGGCTACACCTTC . . TRBJ1-2 TRBV6-1
CASQWDNTEAFF TGTGCCAGTCAGTGGGATAACACTGAAGCTTTCTTT . . TRBJ1-1 TRBV2
CASSYRTVSDYGYTF TGTGCCAGCAGCTACAGGACGGTTTCGGACTATGGCTACACCTTC . . TRBJ1-2 TRBV4-2
CASGTGTSNYGYTF TGTGCCAGCGGTACCGGGACATCCAACTATGGCTACACCTTC . . TRBJ1-2 TRBV19
CASSLDRPGWRNSPLHF TGTGCCAGTAGCCTCGACAGGCCGGGCTGGCGGAATTCACCCCTCCACTTT . . TRBJ1-6 TRBV19
CASSLGTGRVNYGYTF TGTGCCAGCAGCTTAGGGACAGGGAGAGTTAACTATGGCTACACCTTC once TRBD1 TRBJ1-2 TRBV7-6